The clone carrying this T cell receptor beta chain was counted many times. What it recognizes is unknown. This entry comes from a study of early T cells in non-severe SARS-CoV-2 infection. In the study overall: Chains stayed unpaired after sequencing of bulk RNA from unsorted whole blood.

Individual cDNA molecules received unique molecular identifiers. TCRdb re-derived calls from the 5' RACE reads in MiXCR, one entry per CDR3 protein. The table has 75,000 to 100,000 distinct CDR3 sequences, approximately 14% seen once; the top ten hold 0.5% to 0.75%. Study-level results: Sequences matched to VDJdb favored anti-spike CD8 responses, while private and CD4 specificities were missed.

Trimming took off 6 bases at V and 0 bases at J, with 15 bases between the two ends. Germline V gives CDR1 SQVTM, CDR2 ANQGSEA. This CDR3 has 15 residues. This TCR was recovered from an adult who was a healthcare worker with PCR-confirmed SARS-CoV-2 infection or an uninfected control (not recorded which). Specimen: whole blood. V is TRBV29-1 and J is TRBJ2-1, with D possibly TRBD1 on 6 matching bases. CDR3: CSVVGQSSSYNEQFF. In DNA form, the CDR3 reads TGCAGCGTGGTAGGACAGTCGAGCTCCTACAATGAGCAGTTCTTC.